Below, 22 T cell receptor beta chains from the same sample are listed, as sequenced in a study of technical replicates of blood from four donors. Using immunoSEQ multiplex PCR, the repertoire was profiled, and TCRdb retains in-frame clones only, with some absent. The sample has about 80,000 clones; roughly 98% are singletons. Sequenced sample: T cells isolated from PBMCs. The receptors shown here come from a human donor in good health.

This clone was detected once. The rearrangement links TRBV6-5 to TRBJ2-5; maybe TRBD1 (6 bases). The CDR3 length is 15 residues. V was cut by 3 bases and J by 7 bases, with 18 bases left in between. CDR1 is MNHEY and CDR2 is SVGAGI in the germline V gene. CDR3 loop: CASSYSTGPGGTQYF. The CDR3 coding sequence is TGTGCCAGCAGTTATTCGACAGGCCCTGGGGGGACCCAGTACTTC.

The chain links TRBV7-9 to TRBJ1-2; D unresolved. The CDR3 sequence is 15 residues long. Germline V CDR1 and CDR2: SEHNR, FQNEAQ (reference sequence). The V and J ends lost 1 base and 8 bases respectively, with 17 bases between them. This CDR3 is CASSLGPAPPEGYTF. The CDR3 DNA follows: TGTGCCAGCAGCTTAGGCCCTGCGCCTCCGGAGGGCTACACCTTC. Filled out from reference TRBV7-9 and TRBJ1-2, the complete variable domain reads DTGVSQNPRHKITKRGQNVTFRCDPISEHNRLYWYRQTLGQGPEFLTYFQNEAQLEKSRLLSDRFSAERPKGSFSTLEIQRTEQGDSAMYLCASSLGPAPPEGYTFGSGTRLTVV.

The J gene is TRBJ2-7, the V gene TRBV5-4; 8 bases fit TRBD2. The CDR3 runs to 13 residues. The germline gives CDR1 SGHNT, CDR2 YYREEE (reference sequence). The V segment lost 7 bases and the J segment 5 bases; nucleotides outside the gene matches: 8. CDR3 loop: CASREAGADEQYF. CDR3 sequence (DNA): TGTGCCAGCCGCGAAGCGGGAGCCGACGAGCAGTACTTC.

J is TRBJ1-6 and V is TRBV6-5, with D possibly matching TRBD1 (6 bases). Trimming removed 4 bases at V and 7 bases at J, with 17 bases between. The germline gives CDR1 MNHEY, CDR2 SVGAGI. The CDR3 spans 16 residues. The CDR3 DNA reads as TGTGCCAGCAGTTCCGAACGATTTGGGGGCAATTCACCCCTCCACTTT. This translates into CASSSERFGGNSPLHF.

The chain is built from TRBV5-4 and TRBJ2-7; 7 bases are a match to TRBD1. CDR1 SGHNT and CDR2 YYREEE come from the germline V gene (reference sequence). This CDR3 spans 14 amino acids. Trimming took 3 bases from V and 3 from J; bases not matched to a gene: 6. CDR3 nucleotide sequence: TGTGCCAGCAGCTACTTGGGACAGAACTACGAGCAGTACTTC. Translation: CASSYLGQNYEQYF.

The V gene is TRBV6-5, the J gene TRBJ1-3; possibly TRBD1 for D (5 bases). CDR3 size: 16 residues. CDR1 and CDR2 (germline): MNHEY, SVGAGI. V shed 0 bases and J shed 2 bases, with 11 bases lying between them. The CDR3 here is CASSYSPQGTGNTIYF. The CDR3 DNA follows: TGTGCCAGCAGTTACTCTCCCCAGGGAACTGGAAACACCATATATTTT.

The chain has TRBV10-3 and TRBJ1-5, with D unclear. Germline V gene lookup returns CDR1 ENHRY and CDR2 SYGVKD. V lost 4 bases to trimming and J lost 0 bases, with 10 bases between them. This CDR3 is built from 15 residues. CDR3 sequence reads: CAISATEYSNQPQHF. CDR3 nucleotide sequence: TGTGCCATCAGTGCAACTGAGTATAGCAATCAGCCCCAGCATTTT.

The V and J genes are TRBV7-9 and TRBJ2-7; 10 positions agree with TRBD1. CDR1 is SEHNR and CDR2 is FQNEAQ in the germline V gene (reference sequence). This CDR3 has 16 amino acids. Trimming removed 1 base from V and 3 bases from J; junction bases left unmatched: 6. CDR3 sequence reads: CASSLVRTGGGYEQYF. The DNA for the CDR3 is TGTGCCAGCAGCTTAGTAAGGACAGGGGGAGGCTACGAGCAGTACTTC. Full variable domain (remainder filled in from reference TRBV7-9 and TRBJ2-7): DTGVSQNPRHKITKRGQNVTFRCDPISEHNRLYWYRQTLGQGPEFLTYFQNEAQLEKSRLLSDRFSAERPKGSFSTLEIQRTEQGDSAMYLCASSLVRTGGGYEQYFGPGTRLTVT.

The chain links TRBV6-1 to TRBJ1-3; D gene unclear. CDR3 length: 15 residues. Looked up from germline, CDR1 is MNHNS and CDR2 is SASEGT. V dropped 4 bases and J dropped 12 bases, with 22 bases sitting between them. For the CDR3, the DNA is TGTGCCAGCAGTGTTTGGCTTCGAGGGTCCCTTGGCATATATTTT. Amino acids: CASSVWLRGSLGIYF.

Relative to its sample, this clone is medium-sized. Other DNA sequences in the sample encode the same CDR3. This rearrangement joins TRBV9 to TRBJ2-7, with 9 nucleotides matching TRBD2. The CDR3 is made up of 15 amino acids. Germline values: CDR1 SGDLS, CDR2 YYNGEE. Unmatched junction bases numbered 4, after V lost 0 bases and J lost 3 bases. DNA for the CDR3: TGTGCCAGCAGCGTAGCTGGCGGGGGGGGCTACGAGCAGTACTTC. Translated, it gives CASSVAGGGGYEQYF.

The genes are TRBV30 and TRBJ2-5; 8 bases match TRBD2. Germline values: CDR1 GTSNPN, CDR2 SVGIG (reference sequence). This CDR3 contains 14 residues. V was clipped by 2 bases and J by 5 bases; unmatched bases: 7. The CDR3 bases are TGTGCCTGGAGTACGACGGGGGGGCGGGAGACCCAGTACTTC. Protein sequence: CAWSTTGGRETQYF.

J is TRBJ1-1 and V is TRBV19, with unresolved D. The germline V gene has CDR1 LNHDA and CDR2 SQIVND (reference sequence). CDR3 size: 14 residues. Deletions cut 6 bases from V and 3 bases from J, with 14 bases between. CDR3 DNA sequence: TGTGCCAGTAGCCTCCGCGGGGAGGACACTGAAGCTTTCTTT. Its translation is CASSLRGEDTEAFF.

The CDR3 DNA follows: TGTGCCAGCTCACCTCCGAGCTCCTACAATGAGCAGTTCTTC. Protein product: CASSPPSSYNEQFF. The V call is TRBV18, the J call TRBJ2-1; D remains unclear. The V end lost 3 bases, the J end lost 0 bases, and 6 bases lay between the germline ends. The CDR3 has 14 amino acids. Germline V lookup: CDR1 KGHSH, CDR2 LQKENI. The whole variable domain, filled in from reference TRBV18 and TRBJ2-1, reads NAGVMQNPRHLVRRRGQEARLRCSPMKGHSHVYWYRQLPEEGLKFMVYLQKENIIDESGMPKERFSAEFPKEGPSILRIQQVVRGDSAAYFCASSPPSSYNEQFFGPGTRLTVL.

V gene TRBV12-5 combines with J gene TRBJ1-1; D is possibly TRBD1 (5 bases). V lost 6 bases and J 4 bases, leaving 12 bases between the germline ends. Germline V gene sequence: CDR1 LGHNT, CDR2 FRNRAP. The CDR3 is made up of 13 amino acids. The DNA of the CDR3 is TGTGCTAGTGGATTGACAGCCATCACTGAAGCTTTCTTT. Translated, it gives CASGLTAITEAFF.

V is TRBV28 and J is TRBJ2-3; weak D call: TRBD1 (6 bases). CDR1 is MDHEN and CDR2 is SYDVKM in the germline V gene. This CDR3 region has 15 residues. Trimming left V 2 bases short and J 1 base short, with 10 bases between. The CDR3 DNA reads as TGTGCCAGCAGTTTACGGCAGGGGCGCACAGATACGCAGTATTTT. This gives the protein CASSLRQGRTDTQYF.

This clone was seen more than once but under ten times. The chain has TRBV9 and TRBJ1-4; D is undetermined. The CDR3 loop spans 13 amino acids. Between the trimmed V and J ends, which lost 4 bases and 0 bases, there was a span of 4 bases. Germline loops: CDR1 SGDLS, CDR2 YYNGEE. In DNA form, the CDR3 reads TGTGCCAGCAGCCCCGCAACTAATGAAAAACTGTTTTTT. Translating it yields CASSPATNEKLFF.

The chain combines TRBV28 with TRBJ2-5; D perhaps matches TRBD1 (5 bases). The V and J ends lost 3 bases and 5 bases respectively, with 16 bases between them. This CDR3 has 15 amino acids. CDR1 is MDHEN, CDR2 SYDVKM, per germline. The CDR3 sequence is CASSFIPGQLETQYF. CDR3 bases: TGTGCCAGCAGTTTTATCCCCGGACAACTTGAGACCCAGTACTTC.

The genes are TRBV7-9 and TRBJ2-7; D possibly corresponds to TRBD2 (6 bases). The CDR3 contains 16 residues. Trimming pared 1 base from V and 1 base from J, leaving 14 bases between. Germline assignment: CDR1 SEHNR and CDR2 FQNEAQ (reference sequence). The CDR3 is CASSLGIGGESYEQYF. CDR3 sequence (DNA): TGTGCCAGCAGCTTAGGGATAGGCGGGGAGTCCTACGAGCAGTACTTC.

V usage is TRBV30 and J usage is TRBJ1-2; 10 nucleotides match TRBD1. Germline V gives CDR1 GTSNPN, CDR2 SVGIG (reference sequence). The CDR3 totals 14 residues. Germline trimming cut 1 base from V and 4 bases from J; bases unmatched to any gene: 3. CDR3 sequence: CAWSGRDRGYGYTF. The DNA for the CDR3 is TGTGCCTGGAGTGGCCGGGACAGGGGCTATGGCTACACCTTC.

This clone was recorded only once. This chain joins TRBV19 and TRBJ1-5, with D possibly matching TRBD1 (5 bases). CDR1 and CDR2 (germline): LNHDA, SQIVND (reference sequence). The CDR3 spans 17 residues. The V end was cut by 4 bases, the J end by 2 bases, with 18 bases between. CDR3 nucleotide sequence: TGTGCCAGTAGTACCGGGATCGGGGGAGCGGGCAATCAGCCCCAGCATTTT. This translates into CASSTGIGGAGNQPQHF.

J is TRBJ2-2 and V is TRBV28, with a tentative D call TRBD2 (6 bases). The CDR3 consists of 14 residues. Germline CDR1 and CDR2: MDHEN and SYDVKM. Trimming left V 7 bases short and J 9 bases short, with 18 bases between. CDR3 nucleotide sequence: TGTGCCAGCAAACAGACCGGGACTGGCAGGGAGCTGTTTTTT. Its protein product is CASKQTGTGRELFF.

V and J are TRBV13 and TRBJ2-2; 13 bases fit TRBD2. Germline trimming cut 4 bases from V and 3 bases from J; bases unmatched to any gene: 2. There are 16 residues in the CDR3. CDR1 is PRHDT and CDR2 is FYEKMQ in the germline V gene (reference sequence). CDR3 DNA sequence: TGTGCCAGCAGCTCCGGACTAGCGGGAGACACCGGGGAGCTGTTTTTT. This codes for CASSSGLAGDTGELFF. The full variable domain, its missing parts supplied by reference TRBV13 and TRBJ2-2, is AAGVIQSPRHLIKEKRETATLKCYPIPRHDTVYWYQQGPGQDPQFLISFYEKMQSDKGSIPDRFSAQQFSDYHSELNMSSLELGDSALYFCASSSGLAGDTGELFFGEGSRLTVL.